Reported below is one T cell receptor (beta chain). Its antigen is undetermined. Regarding treatment: roughly 18 received Ad26.COV2.S at low or high dose, single or two shots; about 5 received placebo; per-sample allocation not given. Sampling occurred on day 63 after the first vaccine or placebo injection. This specimen comes from a study of Ad26.COV2.S vaccination and SARS-CoV-2 variants. Whole-study context: Each vaccinee took Ad26.COV2.S intramuscularly, once or twice 56 days apart.

Study-level points and caveats: Spike-specific TCR breadth was greater after Ad26.COV2.S than placebo. Non-spike TCR breadth was similar in vaccine and placebo recipients.

Produced via immunoSEQ multiplex PCR; TCRdb's table is partial and in-frame only. Among some 300,000 clones listed, roughly 80% were seen once. The TCR comes from a person between 18 and 60 years old who received the Ad26.COV2.S COVID-19 vaccine or a placebo. Sequenced material: peripheral blood, taken in a trial of Ad26.COV2.S vaccine versus placebo.

The DNA for the CDR3 is TGTGCCAGCAGCTTAGAAACAGATACGCAGTATTTT. Protein product: CASSLETDTQYF. The chain joins TRBV7-3 to TRBJ2-3; no definite D call. CDR1 and CDR2 from the germline V gene are SGHTA and FQGTGA. V lost 2 bases to trimming and J lost 3 bases, with 3 bases between them. The CDR3 is made up of 12 amino acids.